This section outlines one T cell receptor beta chain sequence together with its context. Germline V gives CDR1 SGDLS, CDR2 YYNGEE. Losses at the gene ends were 4 bases for V and 3 bases for J; bases not matched to a gene: 16. This CDR3 comprises 18 residues. The sample is drawn from a study of blood T cell repertoires in COVID-19. Study-wide background: T cells, B-cell-depleted T cells, or PBMCs provided the cDNA or gDNA that served as material.

Original methodology: Using reference gene primer amplification, nucleated cell counts were estimated. TCRdb's copy holds only in-frame clones and misses some; the assay was immunoSEQ multiplex PCR. The D gene and trimming were derived from the DNA, and the V and J assignments and clone size from that table. The table records about 60,000 clones, just under 90% of them present only once. The origin of this receptor is a human donor with active COVID-19. The donor label of this sample is uncertain. Sample: peripheral blood. The J gene is TRBJ2-1, the V gene TRBV9; 7 nucleotides align to TRBD1. CDR3 loop: CASSSRGPGQSGYNEQFF. CDR3 coding DNA: TGTGCCAGCAGCTCCCGTGGCCCGGGACAGAGCGGCTACAATGAGCAGTTCTTC.